Described below is a single T cell receptor beta chain sequence and its context. This specimen belongs to a study of technical replicates of blood from a handful of donors. The CDR3 is 12 amino acids. From germline, CDR1 is ENHRY and CDR2 SYGVKD. Trimming left V 6 bases short and J 6 bases short, with 12 bases between. Profiling relied on immunoSEQ multiplex PCR, and the TCRdb table lists in-frame clones only, not all of them. The table includes 55,000 to 75,000 clones, around 92% detected once. The sample was T cells isolated from PBMCs. This rearrangement joins TRBV10-3 to TRBJ2-7, with a tentative D call TRBD2 (7 bases). The sequence was collected from a human donor in good health. The CDR3 nucleotides are TGTGCCATCAGCTGGAGGGGGGGCGAGCAGTACTTC. The encoded protein is CAISWRGGEQYF.